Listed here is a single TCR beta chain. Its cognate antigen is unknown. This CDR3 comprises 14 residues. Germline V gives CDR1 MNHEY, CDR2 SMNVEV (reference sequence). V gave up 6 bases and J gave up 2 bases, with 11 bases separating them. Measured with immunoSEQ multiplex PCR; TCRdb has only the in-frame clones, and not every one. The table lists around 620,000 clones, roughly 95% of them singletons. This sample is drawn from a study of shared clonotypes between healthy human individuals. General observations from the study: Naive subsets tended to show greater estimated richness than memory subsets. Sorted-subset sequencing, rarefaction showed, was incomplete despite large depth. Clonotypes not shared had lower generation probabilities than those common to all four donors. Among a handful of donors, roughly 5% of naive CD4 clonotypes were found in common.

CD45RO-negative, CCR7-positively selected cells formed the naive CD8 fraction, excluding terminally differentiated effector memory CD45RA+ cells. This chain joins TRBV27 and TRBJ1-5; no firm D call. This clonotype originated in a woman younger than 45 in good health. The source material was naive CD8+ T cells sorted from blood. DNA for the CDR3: TGTGCCAGCAGCCCGATAGGCGGCAATCAGCCCCAGCATTTT. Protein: CASSPIGGNQPQHF.